This TCR beta chain was recovered during a study of beta chain features in type 1 diabetes. The entirety of the isolated RNA underwent reverse transcription, so expressed TCRB transcripts were sequenced. Here immunoSEQ multiplex PCR was the method, and the copy in TCRdb shows in-frame clones only, minus some. The table includes about 120,000 clones, about a sixth detected once. A single heparinised blood sample, averaging about 120 mL, was obtained per donor. This CDR3 spans 12 amino acids. Germline CDR1 and CDR2: SGHRS and YFSETQ. The V end was cut by 3 bases, the J end by 3 bases, with 6 bases between. This clone appeared a few times. What it recognizes is unknown. Study-level results: Within each of all four CD4+ subsets, Type 1 diabetes patients had TCRB CDR3s that were moderately but significantly shorter. Naive, central memory and Treg TCRB repertoires appeared more alike in patients than in healthy donors.

This clonotype was obtained from a man aged 30 to 45 with type 1 diabetes. The gene calls are TRBV5-1 and TRBJ2-5, with no clear D. The sequencing input was central memory CD4+ T cells from blood. The CDR3 coding sequence is TGCGCCAGCAGCTGGGCGGAAGAGACCCAGTACTTC. It translates to CASSWAEETQYF.